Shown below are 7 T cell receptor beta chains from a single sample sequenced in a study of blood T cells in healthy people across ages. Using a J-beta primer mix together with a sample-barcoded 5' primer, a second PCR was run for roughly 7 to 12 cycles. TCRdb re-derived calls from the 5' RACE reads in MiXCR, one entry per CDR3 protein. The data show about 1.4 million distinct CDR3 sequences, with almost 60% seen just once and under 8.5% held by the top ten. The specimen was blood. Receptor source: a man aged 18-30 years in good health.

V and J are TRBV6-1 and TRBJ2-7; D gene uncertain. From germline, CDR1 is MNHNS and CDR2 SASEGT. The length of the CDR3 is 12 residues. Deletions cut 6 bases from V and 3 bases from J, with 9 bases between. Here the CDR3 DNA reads TGTGCCAGCAGAAAGTCTAACTACGAGCAGTACTTC. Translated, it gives CASRKSNYEQYF.

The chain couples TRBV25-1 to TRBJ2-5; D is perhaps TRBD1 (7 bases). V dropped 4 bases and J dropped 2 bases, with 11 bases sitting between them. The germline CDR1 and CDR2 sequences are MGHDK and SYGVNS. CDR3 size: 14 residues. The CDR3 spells CASSGGTAQETQYF. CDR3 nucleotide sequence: TGTGCCAGCAGTGGCGGGACAGCACAAGAGACCCAGTACTTC.

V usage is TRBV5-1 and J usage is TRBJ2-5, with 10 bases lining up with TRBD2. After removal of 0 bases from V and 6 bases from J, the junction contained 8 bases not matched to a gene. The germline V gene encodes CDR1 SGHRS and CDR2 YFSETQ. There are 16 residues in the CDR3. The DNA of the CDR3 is TGCGCCAGCAGCTTGGGGTCCATAGCGGGAGGACAGACCCAGTACTTC. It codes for CASSLGSIAGGQTQYF.

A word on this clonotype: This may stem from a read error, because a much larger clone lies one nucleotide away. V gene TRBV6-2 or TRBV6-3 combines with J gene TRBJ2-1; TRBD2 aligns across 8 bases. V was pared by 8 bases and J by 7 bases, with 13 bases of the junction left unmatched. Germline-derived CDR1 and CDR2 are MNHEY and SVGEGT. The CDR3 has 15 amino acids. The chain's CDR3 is CASRFSGAIVNEQFF. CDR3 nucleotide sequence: TGTGCCAGCCGCTTTAGCGGGGCTATCGTAAATGAGCAGTTCTTC.

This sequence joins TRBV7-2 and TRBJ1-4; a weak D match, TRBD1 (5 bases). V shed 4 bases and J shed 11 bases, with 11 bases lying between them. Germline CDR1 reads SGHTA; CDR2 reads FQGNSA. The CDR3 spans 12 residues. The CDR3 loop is CASSYLGEKLFF. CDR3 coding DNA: TGTGCCAGCAGCTATTTAGGGGAGAAACTGTTTTTT.

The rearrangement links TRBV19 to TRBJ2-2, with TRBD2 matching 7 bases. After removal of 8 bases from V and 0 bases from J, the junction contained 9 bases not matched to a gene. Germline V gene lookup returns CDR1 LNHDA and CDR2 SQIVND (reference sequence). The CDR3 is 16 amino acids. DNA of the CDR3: TGTGCCAGTTCCATCGCGGGGACTACGAACACCGGGGAGCTGTTTTTT. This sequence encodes CASSIAGTTNTGELFF. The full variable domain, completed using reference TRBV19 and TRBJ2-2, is DGGITQSPKYLFRKEGQNVTLSCEQNLNHDAMYWYRQDPGQGLRLIYYSQIVNDFQKGDIAEGYSVSREKKESFPLTVTSAQKNPTAFYLCASSIAGTTNTGELFFGEGSRLTVL.

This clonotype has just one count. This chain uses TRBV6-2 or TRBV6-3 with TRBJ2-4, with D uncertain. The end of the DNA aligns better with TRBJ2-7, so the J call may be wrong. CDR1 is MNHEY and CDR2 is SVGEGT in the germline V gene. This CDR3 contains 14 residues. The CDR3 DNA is TGTGCCAGCACAGACTTATTTGGATCCTACGAGCAGTACTTC. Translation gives CASTDLFGSYEQYF.